These 10 T cell receptor beta chains originate from one sample sequenced in a study of cytomegalovirus exposure and HLA in healthy donors. Amplification used 60 Vbeta primers and 13 Jbeta primers. Assay used: immunoSEQ multiplex PCR; TCRdb lists only in-frame clones, some missing. The top ten clones hold roughly 2% of a sample with 150,000 to 200,000 clones, over 80% of them seen once. Sequencing was carried out using PBMCs. The receptors stem from a human donor in good health.

This CDR3 reads CASSSSQTQYF. The CDR3 coding sequence is TGTGCCAGCAGCTCTTCTCAGACCCAGTACTTC. The V and J genes are TRBV5-6 and TRBJ2-5; D call uncertain. The CDR3 runs to 11 residues. V was shortened by 3 bases and J by 6 bases, with 6 bases between the two germline ends. The germline gives CDR1 SGHDT, CDR2 YYEEEE.

J is TRBJ1-1 and V is TRBV14, with TRBD1 matching 7 bases. This CDR3 contains 15 residues. V trimming: 3 bases; J trimming: 1 base; junction bases outside the gene matches: 5. The germline gives CDR1 SGHDN, CDR2 FVKESK. The CDR3 nucleotides read TGTGCCAGCAGCCACCTTACAGGGGCGAACACTGAAGCTTTCTTT. Translated: CASSHLTGANTEAFF.

This chain connects TRBV27 to TRBJ1-2, with D unresolved. Trimming took 3 bases from V and 4 from J, leaving 12 bases between them. The CDR3 extends over 14 amino acids. Germline CDR1 reads MNHEY; CDR2 reads SMNVEV (reference sequence). The CDR3: CASSFGPSSYGYTF. The CDR3 DNA reads TGTGCCAGCAGTTTTGGTCCAAGCTCCTATGGCTACACCTTC.

The chain joins TRBV7-2 to TRBJ2-1, with unresolved D. CDR3 length: 15 residues. The V end lost 0 bases, the J end lost 2 bases, and 8 bases lay between the germline ends. Per the germline V gene, CDR1 is SGHTA and CDR2 is FQGNSA. The CDR3: CASSLAGNTYNEQFF. In DNA, the CDR3 is TGTGCCAGCAGCTTAGCGGGCAACACCTACAATGAGCAGTTCTTC.

V usage is TRBV6-6 and J usage is TRBJ2-7; TRBD1 agrees at 8 bases. V dropped 6 bases and J dropped 0; count of bases not matched to a gene: 4. This CDR3 has 14 amino acids. Germline loops: CDR1 MNHNY, CDR2 SVGAGI (reference sequence). The CDR3 loop reads CASSGQGLSYEQYF. CDR3 in DNA: TGTGCCAGCAGCGGACAGGGCCTCTCCTACGAGCAGTACTTC.

The V call is TRBV7-9, the J call TRBJ2-4, with 7 bases that match TRBD1. Germline trimming cut 5 bases from V and 7 bases from J; bases unmatched to any gene: 11. The CDR3 totals 15 residues. The germline CDR1 and CDR2 sequences are SEHNR and FQNEAQ (reference sequence). The CDR3 DNA reads as TGTGCCAGCAGCCGACTCGAGAGGGGGCGGAACATTCAGTACTTC. It specifies CASSRLERGRNIQYF. Looking up the rest from reference TRBV7-9 and TRBJ2-4 gives the full variable domain: DTGVSQNPRHKITKRGQNVTFRCDPISEHNRLYWYRQTLGQGPEFLTYFQNEAQLEKSRLLSDRFSAERPKGSFSTLEIQRTEQGDSAMYLCASSRLERGRNIQYFGAGTRLSVL.

This clone occurred a few times. The chain uses TRBV4-2 and TRBJ2-3, with D perhaps matching TRBD1 (6 bases). Germline-derived CDR1 and CDR2 are LGHNA and YNFKEQ. The CDR3 totals 15 residues. Deletions cut 6 bases from V and 2 bases from J, with 15 bases between. This chain's CDR3 is CASRRTATYTDTQYF. The DNA of the CDR3 is TGTGCCAGCAGGAGGACAGCAACCTACACAGATACGCAGTATTTT.

The chain couples TRBV5-6 to TRBJ1-1; tentative D call: TRBD1 (5 bases). The CDR3 loop spans 12 amino acids. CDR1 is SGHDT, CDR2 YYEEEE, per germline. Trimming shortened V by 2 bases and J by 5 bases, and 7 bases separated the two germline ends. CDR3 loop: CASSFGGTEAFF. CDR3 in DNA: TGTGCCAGCAGCTTCGGGGGGACTGAAGCTTTCTTT.

This rearrangement joins TRBV6-4 to TRBJ1-1; TRBD1 matches at 9 bases. Losses at the gene ends were 6 bases for V and 4 bases for J; bases not matched to a gene: 6. The V gene's germline CDR1 is MRHNA and CDR2 SNTAGT. The length of the CDR3 is 14 residues. In DNA, the CDR3 is TGTGCCAGCAGACGGACAGGGGATAGCACTGAAGCTTTCTTT. Encoded protein: CASRRTGDSTEAFF.

This sequence joins TRBV7-2 and TRBJ2-7; 10 bases agree with TRBD1. The V segment lost 2 bases and the J segment 5 bases; nucleotides outside the gene matches: 9. The germline V gene has CDR1 SGHTA and CDR2 FQGNSA. The CDR3 covers 16 residues. The CDR3 spells CASSLSVGTGADEQYF. CDR3 nucleotide sequence: TGTGCCAGCAGCTTATCCGTGGGGACAGGGGCCGACGAGCAGTACTTC.